This T cell receptor (beta chain) was identified during a study of T cell repertoires in cytomegalovirus infection. Details on this clonotype: The antigen remains undetermined.

One entry per CDR3 protein results from TCRdb running MiXCR on the reads. The data hold over 90,000 distinct CDR3 sequences, with more than 15% observed a single time. The trim removed 1 base at V and 3 bases at J, leaving 3 bases unmatched. Germline CDR1 and CDR2: MNHEY and SVGEGT. The CDR3 is made up of 15 amino acids. Study results and limitations: CMV-specific TCR beta clonotypes restricted by HLA-C were the ones dominating the ex vivo response. Summed public TCR beta family frequency identified CMV carriers bearing the relevant HLA.

The receptor comes from a human donor in good health (CMV status not recorded). Some clones in this sample may be carry-over from other donors' samples. This chain uses TRBV6-2 or TRBV6-3 with TRBJ2-1; 7 nucleotides line up with TRBD2. The material sequenced was PBMCs. The CDR3 nucleotides read TGTGCCAGCAGTTACTTCGCTAGCGGCTACAATGAGCAGTTCTTC. It encodes CASSYFASGYNEQFF.